This TCR beta chain was sequenced for a study of control samples from healthy donors and cancer patients. This CDR3 is 16 amino acids long. Trimming removed 4 bases from V and 7 bases from J; junction bases left unmatched: 16. Germline loops: CDR1 SGDLS, CDR2 YYNGEE. Libraries were prepared by immunoSEQ multiplex PCR; TCRdb keeps only in-frame clonotypes and omits some of them. The table includes about 130,000 clones, roughly 94% detected once. This clonotype was sampled from a man between 60 and 70 years old with colorectal cancer. The chain couples TRBV9 to TRBJ2-7, with 8 nucleotides matching TRBD1. The sequenced material came from PBMCs. The DNA of the CDR3 is TGTGCCAGCAGCCCACGGGGCAGGGGACAGGTAGAGGAGCAGTACTTC. Its translation is CASSPRGRGQVEEQYF.